This T cell receptor (beta chain) was documented in a study of monozygotic twins with cystic fibrosis. On this clone: Its antigen is not identified.

This CDR3 comprises 14 residues. The V gene lost 7 bases and the J gene lost 8 bases, with 20 bases spanning the gap. CDR1 is WSHSY, CDR2 SAAADI, per germline. Using immunoSEQ multiplex PCR, the repertoire was profiled, and TCRdb retains in-frame clones only, with some absent. The table includes 30,000 to 35,000 clones, approximately 97% detected once. Overall study findings and caveats: Age, concordance and disease severity did not associate with shared CDR3 numbers. Monozygotic CF twins shared more identical nucleotide clonotypes than unrelated patients.

V usage is TRBV10-2 and J usage is TRBJ1-2; possible D gene TRBD1, 5 bases. Sequences were obtained from blood. The origin of this receptor is a girl aged 2-10 years with cystic fibrosis. The CDR3 coding sequence is TGCGCCAGCAAGCGAGAGGACATTTCCGACGGCTACACCTTC. Translated, it gives CASKREDISDGYTF.